This T cell receptor (beta chain) is drawn from a study of OX40 agonist ivuxolimab in advanced cancers. Clones were sequenced by immunoSEQ multiplex PCR, and TCRdb holds only the in-frame ones, with some missing. The table has some 19,000 clones, under 85% seen once. Trimming left V 1 base short and J 2 bases short, with 14 bases between. The CDR3 contains 16 residues. Germline V CDR1 and CDR2: MGHRA, YSYEKL. The material sequenced was CD4+ or CD8+ T cells sorted from blood, taken in a trial of the OX40 agonist ivuxolimab. The clonotype comes from an adult with an advanced solid tumor such as melanoma, head and neck, liver or kidney cancer. The rearrangement joins TRBV4-1 to TRBJ2-5, with a weak D call TRBD2 (7 bases). The DNA for the CDR3 is TGCGCCAGCAGCCAAGGAGGGGGAGGGGTTCAAGAGACCCAGTACTTC. Its translation: CASSQGGGGVQETQYF.